Each of the 13 T cell receptor beta chains below was sequenced from the same sample in a study of CD8 T cells in Susac syndrome. An input of about 0.45 to 1 ug of RNA was subjected to reverse transcription using random hexamers. TCRdb reprocessed the immunoSEQ multiplex PCR reads via MiXCR and lists one record per CDR3 protein. The table shows about 250,000 distinct CDR3 sequences, with over 85% occurring only once. Sequenced input: CD4+ T cells from PBMCs. The receptors derive from a human donor with multiple sclerosis.

The rearrangement links TRBV30 to TRBJ2-3; D gene uncertain. The CDR3 spans 15 residues. V shed 0 bases and J shed 0 bases, with 10 bases lying between them. Germline CDR1 is GTSNPN and CDR2 is SVGIG (reference sequence). The CDR3 here is CAWSVPRASTDTQYF. DNA for the CDR3: TGTGCCTGGAGTGTACCTAGGGCTAGCACAGATACGCAGTATTTT.

The J gene is TRBJ1-1, the V gene TRBV6-5, with a weak D call TRBD1 (5 bases). CDR1 and CDR2 (germline): MNHEY, SVGAGI. V was pared by 2 bases and J by 1 base, with 20 bases between. The CDR3 totals 18 residues. CDR3 bases: TGTGCCAGCAGTTACCACTCGCTCCAGACAAGGGGGAACACTGAAGCTTTCTTT. Protein product: CASSYHSLQTRGNTEAFF.

The gene calls are TRBV24-1 and TRBJ2-6; D not resolved. Germline V lookup: CDR1 KGHDR, CDR2 SFDVKD. CDR3 size: 14 residues. The V end lost 1 base, the J end lost 4 bases, and 4 bases lay between the germline ends. In DNA form, the CDR3 reads TGTGCCACCAGTGATTTCGGGGGGGCCAACGTCCTGACTTTC. Residues: CATSDFGGANVLTF.

The chain links TRBV3-1 to TRBJ2-5; D is uncertain. V shed 2 bases and J shed 7 bases, with 5 bases lying between them. The CDR3 covers 11 residues. CDR1 is LGHDT, CDR2 YNNKEL, per germline (reference sequence). The CDR3 spells CASSQYGTQYF. The CDR3 DNA follows: TGTGCCAGCAGCCAATACGGGACCCAGTACTTC.

A few counts support this clonotype. The rearrangement links TRBV9 to TRBJ2-5; D gene uncertain. Trimming shortened V by 0 bases and J by 3 bases, and 6 bases separated the two germline ends. Germline V gene sequence: CDR1 SGDLS, CDR2 YYNGEE. The CDR3 has 13 amino acids. This CDR3 is CASSVGLEETQYF. CDR3 nucleotides: TGTGCCAGCAGCGTAGGTTTGGAAGAGACCCAGTACTTC.

This rearrangement joins TRBV12-3 or TRBV12-4 to TRBJ1-1; D not resolved. CDR3 length: 13 amino acids. The V gene lost 4 bases and the J gene lost 6 bases, with 12 bases spanning the gap. The CDR3 bases are TGTGCCAGCAGTTCGAGTCGATGGGCTGAAGCTTTCTTT. Amino acid sequence: CASSSSRWAEAFF.

The CDR3: CASSTPGQDGYTF. The CDR3 bases are TGTGCCAGCAGTACGCCGGGACAGGATGGCTACACCTTC. The rearrangement links TRBV12-3 or TRBV12-4 to TRBJ1-2, with 8 bases fitting TRBD1. The length of the CDR3 is 13 residues. V gave up 5 bases and J gave up 6 bases; unmatched junction bases: 5.

CDR3 DNA sequence: TGTGCCAGCAGCTCAGGGACTAGCGGGAGTCTAATACGGCAGTTCTTC. This sequence encodes CASSSGTSGSLIRQFF. The chain is built from TRBV7-3 and TRBJ2-1; TRBD2 matches at 14 bases. CDR3 length: 16 amino acids. V trimming: 4 bases; J trimming: 12 bases; junction bases outside the gene matches: 11. CDR1 and CDR2 from the germline V gene are SGHTA and FQGTGA.

This clonotype was observed a single time. The rearrangement uses TRBV3-1 and TRBJ1-6, with a weak D call TRBD1 (5 bases). Trimming stripped 2 bases from V and 9 bases from J, with 8 bases between. Germline-derived CDR1 and CDR2 are LGHDT and YNNKEL (reference sequence). The CDR3 has 13 amino acids. DNA of the CDR3: TGTGCCAGCAGCCAACAGGGCACTTCACCCCTCCACTTT. It translates to CASSQQGTSPLHF.

V usage is TRBV20-1 and J usage is TRBJ1-1; weak D call: TRBD1 (6 bases). Between the trimmed V and J ends, which lost 3 bases and 1 base, there was a span of 15 bases. Germline V CDR1 and CDR2: DFQATT, SNEGSKA (reference sequence). This CDR3 spans 15 amino acids. The DNA of the CDR3 is TGCAGTGCTAGCCCGACAGGCCCCGAGAACACTGAAGCTTTCTTT. It encodes CSASPTGPENTEAFF.

The chain is built from TRBV25-1 and TRBJ1-1; 9 bases map to TRBD1. Looked up from germline, CDR1 is MGHDK and CDR2 is SYGVNS. Trimming at V came to 7 bases and at J to 4 bases, leaving 7 bases not matched to a gene. This CDR3 is built from 14 residues. CDR3 bases: TGTGCCAGCAAACTACAGGGGGCCGGCACTGAAGCTTTCTTT. Translating it yields CASKLQGAGTEAFF.

The CDR3 loop reads CATEPGLDHGYTF. The CDR3 nucleotides read TGTGCCACCGAACCGGGCCTCGATCATGGCTACACCTTC. The gene calls are TRBV28 and TRBJ1-2; D gene ambiguous. The V gene lost 10 bases and the J gene lost 6 bases, with 18 bases spanning the gap. CDR1 is MDHEN and CDR2 is SYDVKM in the germline V gene. The CDR3 contains 13 residues.

The gene calls are TRBV7-9 and TRBJ1-3, with unresolved D. The CDR3 spans 13 residues. Per the germline V gene, CDR1 is SEHNR and CDR2 is FQNEAQ (reference sequence). Trimming shortened V by 4 bases and J by 4 bases, and 8 bases separated the two germline ends. CDR3 amino acids: CASSSRRGNTIYF. The CDR3 DNA follows: TGTGCCAGCAGCTCGCGACGGGGAAACACCATATATTTT.